Included here is one T cell receptor beta chain sequence, with context. The antigen is undetermined. This record comes from a study of T cells expressing NK-cell markers. Study at large: Obtained from sorted CD3+CD56+NKG2C+, CD3+CD56+NKG2C- and CD3+CD56-NKG2C+ T cells were the TCR beta repertoires. The study's findings and limits: Clones of NKG2C+ T cells that had expanded were of unclear HCMV specificity. A few of the donors also had these clonotypes leading their CD3+CD56-NKG2C+ fraction. NKG2C+ dominant clonotypes from 5 or 6 donors made up about 1.0-7.5% of CD8+ T cells.

TCRdb re-called the 5' RACE reads, yielding one record per CDR3 amino acid sequence without DNA. The table for this sample gives around 140,000 distinct CDR3 sequences. This CDR3 has 15 amino acids. This receptor was taken from a man aged 18 to 29 in good health. Sequencing was carried out using blood T cells: a sorted CD56 or NKG2C T cell subset, CD4+ or CD8+ T cells, or bulk PBMC T cells (not recorded which). The chain carries TRBV12-3 or TRBV12-4 and TRBJ1-4; lacking DNA, the TRBD1 call made by TCRdb goes unchecked. CDR3 sequence reads: CASSPLQGINEKLFF.